Listed below are T cell receptor beta chains from one sample, sequenced in a study of human T cells and chemical hapten exposure. TCRdb independently ran MiXCR on the RACE reads; one entry per CDR3 protein. In the table there are 120,000 to 150,000 distinct CDR3 sequences, about 10% of which are singletons. Specimen: whole blood, collected in connection with sensitization to the hapten diphenylcyclopropenone (DPC). Receptors were obtained from a woman aged 45-65 years with alopecia areata. Some clones in this sample may be carry-over from other donors' samples. CDR3s include the opening cysteine and the closing phenylalanine or tryptophan. A D gene is named only where the DNA matches it firmly. Rows may omit the clone size; those that give it use once, few, many or a size class.

TRBD2 | TRBJ2-5 | few | TRBV7-7 | TGTGCTAGCAGCTTAGGGAGCGGGAGAACAGAGACCCAGTACTTC | CASSLGSGRTETQYF
- | TRBJ1-1 | many | TRBV6-5 | TGTGCCAGCAGCCCCCGCGGGGTAGGTTCGGGGACTGAAGCTTTCTTT | CASSPRGVGSGTEAFF
- | TRBJ2-5 | - | TRBV11-2 | TGTGCCAGCAGCTTAGGAAGCAAAGTGGGCCAAGAGACCCAGTACTTC | CASSLGSKVGQETQYF
TRBD1 | TRBJ1-1 | few | TRBV12-3/TRBV12-4 | TGTGCCAGCGAAGGGGGCCGGGGGGCTTTCTTT | CASEGGRGAFF
- | TRBJ2-6 | few | TRBV19 | TGTGCCAGTAGTATAGCAACAGGAGCTGGGGCCAACGTCCTGACTTTC | CASSIATGAGANVLTF
TRBD2 | TRBJ2-1 | medium-sized | TRBV28 | TGTGCCAGCAGTTTATTAAGCGGGGGCAATGAGCAGTTCTTC | CASSLLSGGNEQFF
- | TRBJ2-7 | - | TRBV20-1 | TGCAGTGCTAGACCAGGGCCTCTGGTCGAGCAGTACTTC | CSARPGPLVEQYF
- | TRBJ2-2 | many | TRBV6-1 | TGTGCCAGCAGTACCGAACCCCTAATGAACACCGGGGAGCTGTTTTTT | CASSTEPLMNTGELFF
- | TRBJ1-1 | - | TRBV29-1 | TGCAGCGTTGGGCGGGACGTAAACACTGAAGCTTTCTTT | CSVGRDVNTEAFF
TRBD2 | TRBJ2-3 | - | TRBV6-5 | TGTGCCAGCAGCCTCACCGCGGGAGGGTACTATACGCAGTATTTT | CASSLTAGGYYTQYF
TRBD2 | TRBJ2-1 | few | TRBV7-6 | TGTGCCAGCAGCTTAGAACTAGCGGGAGGGGTAAATGAGCAGTTCTTC | CASSLELAGGVNEQFF
- | TRBJ1-3 | few | TRBV7-9 | TGTGCCAGCACCCGAAACGCTGGAAACACCATATATTTT | CASTRNAGNTIYF
TRBD2 | TRBJ2-1 | many | TRBV27 | TGTGCCAGCAGTAATAGCGGGAGGAATGAGCAGTTCTTC | CASSNSGRNEQFF
TRBD1 | TRBJ1-2 | many | TRBV7-2 | TGTGCCAGCAGCCCGGACAGGGGCCCGGGGGGCTACACCTTC | CASSPDRGPGGYTF
TRBD2 | TRBJ2-1 | many | TRBV13 | TGTGCCAGCAGCTTAAGCCAGGGACTAGTAGGTTCCAATGAGCAGTTCTTC | CASSLSQGLVGSNEQFF
- | TRBJ1-1 | - | TRBV25-1 | TGTGCCAGCAGTGAATGGCCGGTGAACACTGAAGCTTTCTTT | CASSEWPVNTEAFF
TRBD2 | TRBJ2-1 | many | TRBV12-3/TRBV12-4 | TGTGCCAGCAGTGCCGGACTAGCGGCTTCCTACAATGAGCAGTTCTTC | CASSAGLAASYNEQFF
- | TRBJ1-2 | few | TRBV6-1 | TGTGCCAGCAGCAGAGACGTACAGGGAACGAATGGCTACACCTTC | CASSRDVQGTNGYTF
- | TRBJ2-1 | few | TRBV4-2 | TGTGCCAGCAGCCAAGGGACAGAATACAATGAGCAGTTCTTC | CASSQGTEYNEQFF
- | TRBJ2-5 | few | TRBV28 | TGTGCCAGCAGTTTAAGGGGGGCTAGTAAGACCCAGTACTTC | CASSLRGASKTQYF
- | TRBJ1-5 | few | TRBV12-3/TRBV12-4 | TGTGCCAGCAGGGGGTACAGGGAAGGACAGCCCCAGCATTTT | CASRGYREGQPQHF
- | TRBJ2-1 | few | TRBV7-3 | TGTGCCAGCAGCTTCGACAGGCAACCTTACAATGAGCAGTTCTTC | CASSFDRQPYNEQFF
- | TRBJ1-1 | - | TRBV18 | TGTGCCAGCTCACCGCCCGACAGAACGAACACTGAAGCTTTCTTT | CASSPPDRTNTEAFF
TRBD1 | TRBJ2-1 | - | TRBV6-2/TRBV6-3 | TGTGCCAGCAGTTACTCCCCCGGGACAGGGGGAATTAGCTCCTACAATGAGCAGTTCTTC | CASSYSPGTGGISSYNEQFF
- | TRBJ1-1 | few | TRBV7-3 | TGTGCCAGCAGCTTATCAGGATCTATGAACACTGAAGCTTTCTTT | CASSLSGSMNTEAFF
TRBD1 | TRBJ2-7 | few | TRBV14 | TGTGCCAGCAGCCAAGGACAGGGAGTATCCTACGAGCAGTACTTC | CASSQGQGVSYEQYF
- | TRBJ1-5 | many | TRBV19 | TGTGCCAGTAGTATTAAGGGGCTTAGCAATCAGCCCCAGCATTTT | CASSIKGLSNQPQHF
- | TRBJ1-1 | - | TRBV7-9 | TGTGCCAGCAGCTGGGGGGTTACTGAAGCTTTCTTT | CASSWGVTEAFF
- | TRBJ2-1 | few | TRBV7-9 | TGTGCCCCTTCCGAGGATGAGCAGTTCTTC | CAPSEDEQFF
TRBD1 | TRBJ1-1 | few | TRBV30 | TGTGCCTGGAGTGTCACAGGGGGCACCACTGAAGCTTTCTTT | CAWSVTGGTTEAFF
TRBD2 | TRBJ2-1 | few | TRBV20-1 | TGCAGTGCTAAACGTAAGCCGGGACTAGCGGGACATAGTGAGCAGTTCTTC | CSAKRKPGLAGHSEQFF
TRBD1 | TRBJ2-5 | - | TRBV9 | TGTGCCAGCAGCCTTGCTCCCGGGACAGAACAAGAGACCCAGTACTTC | CASSLAPGTEQETQYF
- | TRBJ2-7 | few | TRBV5-4 | TGTGCCAGCAGCTGGGGCCTGGTGGGGGGCGAGCAGTACTTC | CASSWGLVGGEQYF
TRBD1 | TRBJ1-6 | many | TRBV7-2 | TGTGCCAGCAGCACGGACAGGGCTTCACCCCTCCACTTT | CASSTDRASPLHF
- | TRBJ2-7 | few | TRBV12-3/TRBV12-4 | TGTGCCAGCAGGCCCACTAGCTCCTACGAGCAGTACTTC | CASRPTSSYEQYF
- | TRBJ1-5 | few | TRBV9 | TGTGCCAGCAGCGGGGGACTTCTTAATCAGCCCCAGCATTTT | CASSGGLLNQPQHF
- | TRBJ1-2 | few | TRBV12-3/TRBV12-4 | TGTGCCAGCAGTTTCGGGGGAGGCTATGGCTACACCTTC | CASSFGGGYGYTF
TRBD1 | TRBJ2-5 | - | TRBV28 | TGTGCCAGCAGTCCTCTCCCGGGACAGGGGGGACACCAAGAGACCCAGTACTTC | CASSPLPGQGGHQETQYF
- | TRBJ2-7 | many | TRBV12-3/TRBV12-4 | TGTGCCAGCAGCCAGAGGGGGGAAAGGGACTACGAGCAGTACTTC | CASSQRGERDYEQYF
TRBD2 | TRBJ2-5 | few | TRBV2 | TGTGCCAGCACCAGGAGGTTACTAGCGCCCTCGGTTCAAGAGACCCAGTACTTC | CASTRRLLAPSVQETQYF
- | TRBJ2-3 | - | TRBV6-2/TRBV6-3 | TGTGCCAGCAGTTACGGGACCAGGTCAACCGATACGCAGTATTTT | CASSYGTRSTDTQYF
TRBD1 | TRBJ2-1 | - | TRBV24-1 | TGTGCCACCAGTGATTCGGGACAGGGAAGGGTCTACAATGAGCAGTTCTTC | CATSDSGQGRVYNEQFF
- | TRBJ2-1 | few | TRBV20-1 | TGCAGTGCTAGAGTCCAGACCTCCCCGGGGAATGAGCAGTTCTTC | CSARVQTSPGNEQFF
TRBD2 | TRBJ2-5 | - | TRBV7-2 | TGTGCCAGCAGCTCCCGACTAGCCAGTCCAGAGACCCAGTACTTC | CASSSRLASPETQYF
- | TRBJ1-4 | - | TRBV5-1 | TGCGCCAGCAGCTTGGTCCGGGCTGCAACTAATGAAAAACTGTTTTTT | CASSLVRAATNEKLFF
TRBD2 | TRBJ2-2 | - | TRBV7-3 | TGTGCCAGCAGCTTGACTAGCGGGGTCTCCGGGGAGCTGTTTTTT | CASSLTSGVSGELFF
TRBD2 | TRBJ2-1 | many | TRBV18 | TGTGCCAGCTCGCCCCCGGGACTAGCGGATAATGAGCAGTTCTTC | CASSPPGLADNEQFF
TRBD2 | TRBJ2-1 | many | TRBV29-1 | TGCAGCGTTGCTAGCGGGTTAGATGAGCAGTTCTTC | CSVASGLDEQFF
- | TRBJ1-5 | - | TRBV3-1 | TGTGCCGGCAGCCGCCAGATCGGTCAGCCCCAGCATTTT | CAGSRQIGQPQHF
- | TRBJ2-1 | - | TRBV10-3 | TGTGCCATCAGTGAGCCGGACTACAATGAGCAGTTCTTC | CAISEPDYNEQFF
TRBD2 | TRBJ2-1 | few | TRBV7-9 | TGTGCCAGCAGCCGAATAGCGGGACCCTACAATGAGCAGTTCTTC | CASSRIAGPYNEQFF
- | TRBJ1-5 | few | TRBV19 | TGTGCCAGTCTCCCGGCGGGGGGTCAGCCCCAGCATTTT | CASLPAGGQPQHF
- | TRBJ1-1 | - | TRBV20-1 | TGCAGTGCTAGAGATCCCAGGGCCCAGAACACTGAAGCTTTCTTT | CSARDPRAQNTEAFF
- | TRBJ2-1 | few | TRBV18 | TGTGCCAGCTCACCGACACCATACAATGAGCAGTTCTTC | CASSPTPYNEQFF